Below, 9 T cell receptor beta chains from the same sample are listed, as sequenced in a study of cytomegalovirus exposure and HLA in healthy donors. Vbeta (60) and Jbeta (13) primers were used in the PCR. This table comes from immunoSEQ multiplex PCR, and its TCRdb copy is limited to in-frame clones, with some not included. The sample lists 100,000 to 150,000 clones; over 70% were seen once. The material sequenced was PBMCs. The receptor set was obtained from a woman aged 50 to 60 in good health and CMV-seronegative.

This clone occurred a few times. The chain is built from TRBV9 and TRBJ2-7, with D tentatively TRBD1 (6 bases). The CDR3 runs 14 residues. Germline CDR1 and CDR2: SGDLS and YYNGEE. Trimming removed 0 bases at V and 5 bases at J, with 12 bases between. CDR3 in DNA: TGTGCCAGCAGCGTAGACAGGGCCACCCACGAGCAGTACTTC. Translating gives CASSVDRATHEQYF.

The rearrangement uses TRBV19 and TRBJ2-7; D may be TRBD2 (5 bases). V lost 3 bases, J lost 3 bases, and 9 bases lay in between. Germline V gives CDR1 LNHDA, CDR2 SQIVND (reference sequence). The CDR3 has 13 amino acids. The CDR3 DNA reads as TGTGCCAGTAGTATGATCGGGGTCTACGAGCAGTACTTC. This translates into CASSMIGVYEQYF.

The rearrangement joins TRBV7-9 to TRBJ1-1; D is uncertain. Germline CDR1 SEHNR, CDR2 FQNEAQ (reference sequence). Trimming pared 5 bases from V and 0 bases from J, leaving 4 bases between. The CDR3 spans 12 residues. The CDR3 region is CASSAVNTEAFF. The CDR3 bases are TGTGCCAGCAGCGCAGTGAACACTGAAGCTTTCTTT.

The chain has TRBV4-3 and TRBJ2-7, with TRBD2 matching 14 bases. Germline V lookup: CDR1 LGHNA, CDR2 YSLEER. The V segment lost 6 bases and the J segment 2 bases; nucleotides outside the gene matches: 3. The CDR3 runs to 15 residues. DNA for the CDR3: TGCGCCAGCAGTCGACTAGCGGGAGGGACCTACGAGCAGTACTTC. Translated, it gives CASSRLAGGTYEQYF.

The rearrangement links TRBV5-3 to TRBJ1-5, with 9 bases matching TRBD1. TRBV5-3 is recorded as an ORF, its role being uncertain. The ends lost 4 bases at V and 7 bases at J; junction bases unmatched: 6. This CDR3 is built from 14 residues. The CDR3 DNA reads TGTGCCAGAAGCCATAAGACAGGGGGACAGCCCCAGCATTTT. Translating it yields CARSHKTGGQPQHF.

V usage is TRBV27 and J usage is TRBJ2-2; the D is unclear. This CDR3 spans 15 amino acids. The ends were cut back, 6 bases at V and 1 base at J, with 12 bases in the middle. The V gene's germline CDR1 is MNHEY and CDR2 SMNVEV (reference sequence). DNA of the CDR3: TGTGCCAGCAGCCCCCAGAGGTTGAACACCGGGGAGCTGTTTTTT. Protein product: CASSPQRLNTGELFF.

CDR3 residues: CASSPALGETEAFF. DNA of the CDR3: TGTGCCAGCAGTCCGGCCCTCGGGGAGACTGAAGCTTTCTTT. The V gene is TRBV28, the J gene TRBJ1-1; D unresolved. The CDR3 sequence is 14 residues long. Germline assignment: CDR1 MDHEN and CDR2 SYDVKM. The ends were cut back, 5 bases at V and 5 bases at J, with 15 bases in the middle.

This chain's CDR3 is CASNNRVPDNSPLHF. The CDR3 DNA sequence: TGTGCCAGCAATAACAGGGTCCCCGATAATTCACCCCTCCACTTT. This sequence joins TRBV6-1 and TRBJ1-6, with a weak D call TRBD1 (6 bases). Germline CDR1 is MNHNS and CDR2 is SASEGT. Trimming pared 7 bases from V and 5 bases from J, leaving 15 bases between. This CDR3 comprises 15 residues.

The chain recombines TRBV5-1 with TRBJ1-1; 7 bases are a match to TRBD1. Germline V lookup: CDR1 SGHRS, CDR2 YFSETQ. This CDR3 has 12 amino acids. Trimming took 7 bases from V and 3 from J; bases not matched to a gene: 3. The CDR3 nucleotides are TGCGCCAGCCAGGGGGAAGACACTGAAGCTTTCTTT. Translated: CASQGEDTEAFF.